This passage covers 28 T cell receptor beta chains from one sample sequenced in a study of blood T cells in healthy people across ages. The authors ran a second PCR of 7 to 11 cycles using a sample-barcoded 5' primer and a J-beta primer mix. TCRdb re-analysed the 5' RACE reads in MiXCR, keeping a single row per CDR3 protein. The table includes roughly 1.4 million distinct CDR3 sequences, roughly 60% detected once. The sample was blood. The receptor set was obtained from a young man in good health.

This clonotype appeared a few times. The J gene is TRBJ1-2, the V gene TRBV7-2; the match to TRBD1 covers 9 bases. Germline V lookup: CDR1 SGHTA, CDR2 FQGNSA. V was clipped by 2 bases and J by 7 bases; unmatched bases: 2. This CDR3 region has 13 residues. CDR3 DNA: TGTGCCAGCAGCTTACTACAGGGGGCTGGCTACACCTTC. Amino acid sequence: CASSLLQGAGYTF.

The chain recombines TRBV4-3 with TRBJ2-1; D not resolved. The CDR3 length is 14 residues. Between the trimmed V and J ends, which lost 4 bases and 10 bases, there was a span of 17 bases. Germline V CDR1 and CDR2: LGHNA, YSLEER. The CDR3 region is CASSPTFGPYEQFF. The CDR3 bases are TGCGCCAGCAGCCCCACGTTTGGTCCGTACGAGCAGTTCTTC.

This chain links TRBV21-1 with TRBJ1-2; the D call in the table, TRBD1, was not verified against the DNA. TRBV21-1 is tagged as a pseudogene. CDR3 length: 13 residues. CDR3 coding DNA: TGTGCCAGCAGCAACGGGACAGAAGATGGCTACACCTTC. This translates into CASSNGTEDGYTF.

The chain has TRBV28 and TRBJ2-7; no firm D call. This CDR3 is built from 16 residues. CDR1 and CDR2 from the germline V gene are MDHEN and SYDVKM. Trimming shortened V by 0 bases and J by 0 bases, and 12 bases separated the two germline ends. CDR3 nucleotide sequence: TGTGCCAGCAGTTTATGGGACCCCGAGAGCTCCTACGAGCAGTACTTC. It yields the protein CASSLWDPESSYEQYF. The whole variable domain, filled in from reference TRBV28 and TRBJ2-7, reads DVKVTQSSRYLVKRTGEKVFLECVQDMDHENMFWYRQDPGLGLRLIYFSYDVKMKEKGDIPEGYSVSREKKERFSLILESASTNQTSMYLCASSLWDPESSYEQYFGPGTRLTVT.

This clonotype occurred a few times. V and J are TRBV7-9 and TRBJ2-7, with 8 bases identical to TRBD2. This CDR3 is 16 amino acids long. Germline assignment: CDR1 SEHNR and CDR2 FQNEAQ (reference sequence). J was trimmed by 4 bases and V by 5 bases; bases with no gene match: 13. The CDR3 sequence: CASSEFPGTRWYEQYF. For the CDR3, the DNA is TGTGCCAGCAGCGAATTCCCCGGGACTAGGTGGTACGAGCAGTACTTC.

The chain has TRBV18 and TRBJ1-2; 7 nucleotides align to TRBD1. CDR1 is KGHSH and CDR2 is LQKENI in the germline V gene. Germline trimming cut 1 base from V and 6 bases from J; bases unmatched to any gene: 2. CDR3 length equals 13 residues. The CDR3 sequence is CASSPLDRDGYTF. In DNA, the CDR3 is TGTGCCAGCTCACCACTCGACAGGGATGGCTACACCTTC.

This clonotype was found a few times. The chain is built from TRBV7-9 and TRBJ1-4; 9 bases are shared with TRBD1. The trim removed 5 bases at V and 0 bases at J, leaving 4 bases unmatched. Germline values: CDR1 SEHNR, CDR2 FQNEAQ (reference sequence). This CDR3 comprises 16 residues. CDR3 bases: TGTGCCAGCAGCCTATGGACAGGGGCAACTAATGAAAAACTGTTTTTT. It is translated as CASSLWTGATNEKLFF.

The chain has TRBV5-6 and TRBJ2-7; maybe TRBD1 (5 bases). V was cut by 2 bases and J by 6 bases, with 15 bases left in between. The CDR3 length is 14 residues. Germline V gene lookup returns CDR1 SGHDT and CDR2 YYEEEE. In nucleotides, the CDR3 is TGTGCCAGCAGCTTTATAAGGTGGGGCAGCGAGCAGTACTTC. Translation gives CASSFIRWGSEQYF. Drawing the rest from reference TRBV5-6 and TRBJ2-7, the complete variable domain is DAGVTQSPTHLIKTRGQQVTLRCSPKSGHDTVSWYQQALGQGPQFIFQYYEEEERQRGNFPDRFSGHQFPNYSSELNVNALLLGDSALYLCASSFIRWGSEQYFGPGTRLTVT.

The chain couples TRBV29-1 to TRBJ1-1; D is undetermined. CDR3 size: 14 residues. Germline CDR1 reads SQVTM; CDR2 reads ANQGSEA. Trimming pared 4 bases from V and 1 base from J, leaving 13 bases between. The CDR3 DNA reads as TGCAGCGTTGGGCCAGGCCTACAGAACACTGAAGCTTTCTTT. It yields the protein CSVGPGLQNTEAFF.

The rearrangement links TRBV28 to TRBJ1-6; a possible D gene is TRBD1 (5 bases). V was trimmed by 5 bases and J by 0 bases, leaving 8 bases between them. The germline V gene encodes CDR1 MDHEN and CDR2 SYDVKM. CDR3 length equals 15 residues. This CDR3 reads CASSRQSSYNSPLHF. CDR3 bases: TGTGCCAGCAGTAGACAGAGCTCCTATAATTCACCCCTCCACTTT.

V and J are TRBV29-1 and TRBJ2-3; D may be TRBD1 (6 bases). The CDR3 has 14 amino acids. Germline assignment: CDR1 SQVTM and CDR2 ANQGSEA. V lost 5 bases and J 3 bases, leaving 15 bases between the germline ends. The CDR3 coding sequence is TGCAGCGTTATGAACAGGGTTAGGACAGATACGCAGTATTTT. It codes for CSVMNRVRTDTQYF.

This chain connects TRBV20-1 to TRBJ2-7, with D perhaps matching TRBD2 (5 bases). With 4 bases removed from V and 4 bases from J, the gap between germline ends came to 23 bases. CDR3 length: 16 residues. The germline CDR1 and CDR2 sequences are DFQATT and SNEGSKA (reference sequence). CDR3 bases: TGCAGTGCTACTAGCTCTCTCGGCAGCGGTGGGTACGAGCAGTACTTC. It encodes CSATSSLGSGGYEQYF.

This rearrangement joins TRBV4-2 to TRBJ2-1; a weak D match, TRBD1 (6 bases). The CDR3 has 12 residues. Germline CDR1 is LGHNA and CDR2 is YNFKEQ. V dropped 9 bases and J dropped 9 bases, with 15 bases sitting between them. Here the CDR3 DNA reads TGTGCCAGTTTGTTACAGGGTCCTGAGCAGTTCTTC. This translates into CASLLQGPEQFF.

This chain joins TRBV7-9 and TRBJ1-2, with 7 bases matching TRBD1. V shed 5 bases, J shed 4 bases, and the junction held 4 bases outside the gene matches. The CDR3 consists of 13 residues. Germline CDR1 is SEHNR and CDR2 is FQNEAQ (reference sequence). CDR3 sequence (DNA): TGTGCCAGCAGCATGGGACAGATCTATGGCTACACCTTC. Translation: CASSMGQIYGYTF.

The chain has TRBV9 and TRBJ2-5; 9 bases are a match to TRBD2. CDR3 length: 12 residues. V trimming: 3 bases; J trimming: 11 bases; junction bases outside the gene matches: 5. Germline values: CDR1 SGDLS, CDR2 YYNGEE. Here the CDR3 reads CASSELAGAQYF. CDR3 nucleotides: TGTGCCAGCAGCGAATTAGCGGGAGCTCAGTACTTC. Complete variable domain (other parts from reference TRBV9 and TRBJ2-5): DSGVTQTPKHLITATGQRVTLRCSPRSGDLSVYWYQQSLDQGLQFLIQYYNGEERAKGNILERFSAQQFPDLHSELNLSSLELGDSALYFCASSELAGAQYFGPGTRLLVL.

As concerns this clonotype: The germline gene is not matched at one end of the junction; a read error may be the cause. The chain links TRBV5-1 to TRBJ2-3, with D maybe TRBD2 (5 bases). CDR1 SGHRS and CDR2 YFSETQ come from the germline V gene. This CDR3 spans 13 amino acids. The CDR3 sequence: CASSGPWADTQYF. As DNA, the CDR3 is TGTGCCAGCAGCGGACCTTGGGCAGATACGCAGTATTTT.

The CDR3 spells CASSWDPLGNQPQHF. CDR3 nucleotides: TGTGCCAGCAGCTGGGATCCATTGGGGAATCAGCCCCAGCATTTT. The chain combines TRBV5-6 with TRBJ1-5, with unresolved D. V lost 3 bases and J lost 4, with 14 bases in between. Germline V gives CDR1 SGHDT, CDR2 YYEEEE. The CDR3 spans 15 residues. Full variable domain (outside the CDR3, taken from reference TRBV5-6 and TRBJ1-5): DAGVTQSPTHLIKTRGQQVTLRCSPKSGHDTVSWYQQALGQGPQFIFQYYEEEERQRGNFPDRFSGHQFPNYSSELNVNALLLGDSALYLCASSWDPLGNQPQHFGDGTRLSIL.

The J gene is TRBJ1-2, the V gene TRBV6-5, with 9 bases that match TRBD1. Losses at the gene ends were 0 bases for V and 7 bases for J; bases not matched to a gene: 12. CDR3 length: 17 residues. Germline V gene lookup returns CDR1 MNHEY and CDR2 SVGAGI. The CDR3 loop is CASSYSMMTGGKRGYTF. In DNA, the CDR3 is TGTGCCAGCAGTTACTCCATGATGACAGGGGGGAAGCGTGGCTACACCTTC.

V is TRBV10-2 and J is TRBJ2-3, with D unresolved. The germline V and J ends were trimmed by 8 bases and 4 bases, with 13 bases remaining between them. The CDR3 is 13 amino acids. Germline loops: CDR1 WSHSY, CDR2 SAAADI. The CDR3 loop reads CASGQGRPDTQYF. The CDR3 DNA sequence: TGCGCCAGCGGCCAAGGAAGGCCAGATACGCAGTATTTT.

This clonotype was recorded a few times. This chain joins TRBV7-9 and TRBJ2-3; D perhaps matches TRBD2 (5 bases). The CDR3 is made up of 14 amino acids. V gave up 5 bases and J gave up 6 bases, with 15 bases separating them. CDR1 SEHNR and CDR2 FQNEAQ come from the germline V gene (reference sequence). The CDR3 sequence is CASSAIEGVDTQYF. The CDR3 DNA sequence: TGTGCCAGCAGCGCCATCGAGGGAGTGGATACGCAGTATTTT.

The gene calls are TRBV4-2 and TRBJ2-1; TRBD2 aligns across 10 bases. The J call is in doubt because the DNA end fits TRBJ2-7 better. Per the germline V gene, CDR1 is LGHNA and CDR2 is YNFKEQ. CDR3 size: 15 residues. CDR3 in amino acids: CASSQELAGQYEQYF. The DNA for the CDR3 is TGTGCCAGCAGCCAAGAACTAGCGGGGCAATACGAGCAGTACTTC.

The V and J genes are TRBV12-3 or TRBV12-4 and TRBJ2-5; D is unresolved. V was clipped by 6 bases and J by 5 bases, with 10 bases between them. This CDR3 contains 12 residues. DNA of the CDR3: TGTGCCAGCAGCGGTTACGTGGAGACCCAGTACTTC. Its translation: CASSGYVETQYF.

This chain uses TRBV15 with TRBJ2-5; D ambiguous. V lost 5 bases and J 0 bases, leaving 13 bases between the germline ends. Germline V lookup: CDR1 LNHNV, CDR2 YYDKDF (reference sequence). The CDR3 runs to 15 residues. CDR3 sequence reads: CATSPQNAYQETQYF. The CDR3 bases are TGTGCCACCAGCCCGCAAAATGCGTACCAAGAGACCCAGTACTTC.

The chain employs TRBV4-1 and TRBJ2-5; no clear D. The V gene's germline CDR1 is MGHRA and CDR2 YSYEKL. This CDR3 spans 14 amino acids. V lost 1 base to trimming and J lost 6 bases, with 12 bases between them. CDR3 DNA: TGCGCCAGCAGCCAAGGACAAGGTGGGCAGACCCAGTACTTC. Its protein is CASSQGQGGQTQYF.

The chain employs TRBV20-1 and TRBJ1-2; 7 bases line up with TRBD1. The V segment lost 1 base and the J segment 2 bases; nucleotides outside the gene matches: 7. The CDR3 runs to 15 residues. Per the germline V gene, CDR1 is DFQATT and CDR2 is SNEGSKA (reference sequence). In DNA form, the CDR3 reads TGCAGTGCTAGAGTAAGGGGGCCCGCGAACTATGGCTACACCTTC. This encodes CSARVRGPANYGYTF.

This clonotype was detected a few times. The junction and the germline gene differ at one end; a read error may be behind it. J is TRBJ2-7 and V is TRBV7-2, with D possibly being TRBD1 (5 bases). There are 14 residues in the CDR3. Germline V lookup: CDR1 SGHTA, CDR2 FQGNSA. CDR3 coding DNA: TGTGCCAGCAGCGTAGCAGACAGTTCCTACGAGCAGTACTTC. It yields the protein CASSVADSSYEQYF.

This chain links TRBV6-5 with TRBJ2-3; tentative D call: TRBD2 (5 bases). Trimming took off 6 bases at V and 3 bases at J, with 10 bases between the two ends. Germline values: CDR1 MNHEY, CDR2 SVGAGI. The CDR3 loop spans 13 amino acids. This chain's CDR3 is CASRRVMTDTQYF. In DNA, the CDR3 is TGTGCCAGCAGGAGGGTCATGACAGATACGCAGTATTTT.

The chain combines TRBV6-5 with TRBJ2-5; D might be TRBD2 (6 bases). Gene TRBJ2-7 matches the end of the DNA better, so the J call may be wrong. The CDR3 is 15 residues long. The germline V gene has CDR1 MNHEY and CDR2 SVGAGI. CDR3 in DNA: TGTGCCAGCAGCCGACCTAGCGAGTACACCTACGAGCAGTACTTC. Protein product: CASSRPSEYTYEQYF.